This T cell receptor beta chain was sequenced for a study of blood T cell repertoires in COVID-19. The V segment lost 2 bases and the J segment 3 bases; nucleotides outside the gene matches: 14. This CDR3 is built from 19 residues. Germline V gene sequence: CDR1 MDHEN, CDR2 SYDVKM. Under the authors' procedure: Estimation of nucleated cell counts was performed using reference gene primer amplification. The protocol was immunoSEQ multiplex PCR, while the TCRdb copy is restricted to in-frame clones and leaves out a portion. The V and J calls and the clone size are those of that table, but D and trimming were determined from the DNA. The sample lists about 79,000 clones; around 89% were seen once.

Source material: peripheral blood. The rearrangement links TRBV28 to TRBJ2-3; TRBD2 agrees at 10 bases. This clonotype was obtained from an older man with active or convalescent COVID-19. The CDR3 protein is CASSLVGDGSGRMTDTQYF. CDR3 bases: TGTGCCAGCAGTTTAGTTGGGGATGGTAGCGGGAGGATGACAGATACGCAGTATTTT.